The 17 T cell receptor beta chains below were found in one sample sequenced in a study of T cell responses to AZD1222 COVID-19 vaccine. Generated by immunoSEQ multiplex PCR, the TCRdb table keeps only in-frame clones and is missing some. The sample consists of tens of thousands of clones, over 60% of them appearing once. Sequenced here: peripheral blood, sampled 28 days after the second AZD1222 dose. These receptors came from an adult who received the AZD1222 COVID-19 vaccine.

The chain recombines TRBV20-1 with TRBJ2-7; D is unresolved. Germline-derived CDR1 and CDR2 are DFQATT and SNEGSKA (reference sequence). This CDR3 region has 11 residues. V was clipped by 3 bases and J by 4 bases, with 7 bases between them. The chain's CDR3 is CSARTGYEQYF. Here the CDR3 DNA reads TGCAGTGCTAGGACCGGATACGAGCAGTACTTC.

V and J are TRBV28 and TRBJ2-1; a weak D match, TRBD2 (5 bases). Germline assignment: CDR1 MDHEN and CDR2 SYDVKM. Trimming removed 6 bases at V and 5 bases at J, with 14 bases between. This CDR3 region has 14 residues. This chain's CDR3 is CASRTIAKHNEQFF. The CDR3 DNA follows: TGTGCCAGCAGAACCATAGCGAAGCACAATGAGCAGTTCTTC.

The J gene is TRBJ1-3, the V gene TRBV5-8; D not certain. The CDR3 totals 13 residues. Trimming stripped 4 bases from V and 5 bases from J, with 10 bases between. Germline CDR1 SGHTS, CDR2 YDEGEE. DNA of the CDR3: TGTGCCAGCAGCCTGGATAACCGAAACACCATATATTTT. Translating it yields CASSLDNRNTIYF. The entire variable domain, with the rest obtained from reference TRBV5-8 and TRBJ1-3, is as follows: EAGVTQSPTHLIKTRGQQATLRCSPISGHTSVYWYQQALGLGLQFLLWYDEGEERNRGNFPPRFSGRQFPNYSSELNVNALELEDSALYLCASSLDNRNTIYFGEGSWLTVV.

In this sample, this clone turned up once. This chain joins TRBV29-1 and TRBJ2-2; 8 bases match TRBD2. This CDR3 has 11 residues. The junction had 1 base not matched to a gene; V was cut back by 7 bases and J by 6 bases. In germline, CDR1 is SQVTM, CDR2 ANQGSEA. CDR3: CSAGRAGELFF. The DNA for the CDR3 is TGCAGCGCCGGGAGGGCCGGGGAGCTGTTTTTT.

This clone has only one observation. The CDR3 coding sequence is TGTGCCAGTTCGCACAGGGGTCACAATGAGCAGTTCTTC. Encoded protein: CASSHRGHNEQFF. The gene calls are TRBV19 and TRBJ2-1, with TRBD1 matching 7 bases. Unmatched junction bases numbered 6, after V lost 8 bases and J lost 5 bases. CDR3 length: 13 amino acids. Germline V gene sequence: CDR1 LNHDA, CDR2 SQIVND (reference sequence). Drawing the rest from reference TRBV19 and TRBJ2-1, the complete variable domain is DGGITQSPKYLFRKEGQNVTLSCEQNLNHDAMYWYRQDPGQGLRLIYYSQIVNDFQKGDIAEGYSVSREKKESFPLTVTSAQKNPTAFYLCASSHRGHNEQFFGPGTRLTVL.

The chain has TRBV2 and TRBJ1-1; D uncertain. Germline CDR1 and CDR2: SNHLY and FYNNEI. The CDR3 is made up of 12 amino acids. The V end lost 4 bases, the J end lost 11 bases, and 14 bases lay between the germline ends. CDR3: CASSVSDRGAFF. The CDR3 region has the DNA TGTGCCAGCAGTGTGAGCGATCGAGGGGCTTTCTTT.

The V gene is TRBV11-2, the J gene TRBJ2-3; 7 bases line up with TRBD1. The CDR3 is made up of 14 amino acids. J lost 5 bases, V lost 6 bases, and 8 bases had no gene match. From germline, CDR1 is SGHAT and CDR2 FQNNGV. CDR3 coding DNA: TGTGCCAGCAGTCCGCAGGGGGAGAAAGATACGCAGTATTTT. Encoded protein: CASSPQGEKDTQYF.

This clone was picked up many times. The chain has TRBV3-1 (or the pseudogene TRBV3-2) and TRBJ2-7; 11 bases fit TRBD2. Trimming at V came to 2 bases and at J to 6 bases, leaving 9 bases not matched to a gene. Germline values: CDR1 LGHDT, CDR2 YNNKEL (reference sequence). The CDR3 sequence is 16 residues long. The CDR3 loop reads CASSQIAGGTPSEQYF. For the CDR3, the DNA is TGTGCCAGCAGCCAAATAGCGGGGGGGACCCCTAGCGAGCAGTACTTC.

The chain is built from TRBV5-1 and TRBJ2-5; no clear D. Germline CDR1 SGHRS, CDR2 YFSETQ. The CDR3 spans 12 residues. The V end was cut by 7 bases, the J end by 2 bases, with 9 bases between. The CDR3 loop reads CASYLSQETQYF. In DNA form, the CDR3 reads TGCGCCAGCTATTTATCACAAGAGACCCAGTACTTC.

This clone has a handful of counts. The V and J genes are TRBV7-2 and TRBJ2-7; 7 bases line up with TRBD1. The CDR3 runs 15 residues. The V gene end was trimmed by 5 bases and the J gene end by 5 bases; junction bases not matched to a gene: 12. Germline V gene data show CDR1 as SGHTA and CDR2 as FQGNSA. CDR3 nucleotide sequence: TGTGCCAGCAGCCCATTAGGACAGGTTGAGAACGAGCAGTACTTC. The encoded protein is CASSPLGQVENEQYF. Full variable domain (rest looked up from reference TRBV7-2 and TRBJ2-7): GAGVSQSPSNKVTEKGKDVELRCDPISGHTALYWYRQSLGQGLEFLIYFQGNSAPDKSGLPSDRFSAERTGGSVSTLTIQRTQQEDSAVYLCASSPLGQVENEQYFGPGTRLTVT.

The rearrangement uses TRBV28 and TRBJ1-6; D is ambiguous. The CDR3 extends over 14 amino acids. Deletions cut 6 bases from V and 0 bases from J, with 6 bases between. CDR1 is MDHEN, CDR2 SYDVKM, per germline. The CDR3 loop reads CASRRSSYNSPLHF. The CDR3 nucleotides are TGTGCCAGCAGACGGAGCTCCTATAATTCACCCCTCCACTTT.

The V gene is TRBV7-9, the J gene TRBJ1-3; D ambiguous. The CDR3 contains 13 residues. V was cut by 2 bases and J by 0 bases, with 2 bases left in between. Germline V gene sequence: CDR1 SEHNR, CDR2 FQNEAQ (reference sequence). The CDR3 sequence is CASSLISGNTIYF. CDR3 nucleotide sequence: TGTGCCAGCAGCTTAATCTCTGGAAACACCATATATTTT.

The rearrangement uses TRBV19 and TRBJ2-1; 7 nucleotides match TRBD2. The CDR3 length is 15 residues. The junction had 3 bases not matched to a gene; V was cut back by 1 base and J by 3 bases. The germline CDR1 and CDR2 sequences are LNHDA and SQIVND (reference sequence). CDR3 in amino acids: CASSIGAGNYNEQFF. CDR3 bases: TGTGCCAGTAGTATAGGAGCGGGAAACTACAATGAGCAGTTCTTC.

CDR3 region: CAWTGNGEQYF. Written as DNA, the CDR3 is TGTGCCTGGACAGGGAACGGCGAGCAGTACTTC. The chain employs TRBV30 and TRBJ2-7; tentative D call: TRBD1 (5 bases). The CDR3 runs to 11 residues. CDR1 GTSNPN and CDR2 SVGIG come from the germline V gene (reference sequence). V was cut by 4 bases and J by 6 bases, with 10 bases left in between.

Details on this clone: Other DNA sequences within the sample encode an identical CDR3. The chain has TRBV11-1 and TRBJ2-7; perhaps TRBD2 as D (5 bases). Germline values: CDR1 SGHAT, CDR2 FQDESV (reference sequence). V lost 3 bases, J lost 0 bases, and 6 bases lay in between. This CDR3 comprises 13 residues. CDR3 residues: CASSLGSSYEQYF. CDR3 nucleotide sequence: TGTGCCAGCAGCTTGGGGAGCTCCTACGAGCAGTACTTC.

The CDR3 sequence: CASSVGGPGYEQYF. The CDR3 nucleotides read TGTGCCAGCAGCGTAGGCGGGCCTGGCTACGAGCAGTACTTC. The chain joins TRBV9 to TRBJ2-7; D might be TRBD2 (5 bases). The CDR3 runs to 14 residues. From germline, CDR1 is SGDLS and CDR2 YYNGEE. The V end lost 0 bases, the J end lost 3 bases, and 10 bases lay between the germline ends.

The rearrangement joins TRBV5-6 to TRBJ2-7; D assignment may be TRBD1 or TRBD2 (5 bases each). The CDR3 extends over 13 amino acids. V was clipped by 4 bases and J by 3 bases, with 11 bases between them. Germline lookup yields CDR1 SGHDT and CDR2 YYEEEE. CDR3 sequence (DNA): TGTGCCAGCAGCCGGGACGGCCTCTACGAGCAGTACTTC. It translates to CASSRDGLYEQYF.